The sequence of this T cell receptor beta chain was determined in a study of cytomegalovirus exposure and HLA in healthy donors. This clone showed up just a few times. The CDR3 runs to 16 residues. Trimming pared 5 bases from V and 0 bases from J, leaving 14 bases between. In germline, CDR1 is SEHNR, CDR2 FQNEAQ (reference sequence). Generated by immunoSEQ multiplex PCR, the TCRdb table keeps only in-frame clones and is missing some. The data show hundreds of thousands of clones, with around four fifths seen just once and 5.5% to 6.5% held by the top ten. The donors were part of the validation cohort, which consisted of 120 subjects and was separate from the first cohort of about 720 subjects.

The chain employs TRBV7-9 and TRBJ1-5; D might be TRBD1 (6 bases). The clonotype was recovered from a woman in her late teens or twenties in good health and CMV-seronegative. Sample: PBMCs. The CDR3 coding sequence is TGTGCCAGCAGCCTCGGGACATTTTATAGCAATCAGCCCCAGCATTTT. Translation gives CASSLGTFYSNQPQHF.